This T cell receptor beta chain is from a study of T-cell reconstitution after alpha-beta-depleted transplantation in children. Whole-study results and caveats: Expanded graft clones, several hundred of them, were reportedly the source of alpha-beta T cells about two months after transplant. Once a year had passed after transplant, T-cell counts and diversity came mostly from newly produced T cells. Surviving recipient cells, namely T cells and thymic progenitors, were the source of high day-60 TCRbeta diversity in some patients.

Comment on this clonotype: Its specificity is not known.

Unique molecular identifiers were used to barcode this TCRbeta library. TCRdb re-called the PCR reads through MiXCR, storing one row per CDR3 protein. The sample carries 300,000 to 350,000 distinct CDR3 sequences, around 15% recorded once. The CDR3 is 17 amino acids. Per germline, CDR1 MNHEY and CDR2 SMNVEV (reference sequence). The V end lost 5 bases, the J end lost 0 bases, and 17 bases lay between the germline ends. The receptor was isolated from a male patient under 10 years old who had a stem cell transplant for acute lymphoblastic leukemia, so the T cells may come from the graft donor. The V call is TRBV27, the J call TRBJ1-5; D is possibly TRBD1 (5 bases). The input for sequencing was PBMCs, mostly from graft donor cells, taken 360 days after TCRalphabeta/CD19-depleted stem cell transplant. The CDR3 region has the DNA TGTGCCAGCAGTCCATCCGGGACGCCTTATAGCAATCAGCCCCAGCATTTT. Amino acid sequence: CASSPSGTPYSNQPQHF.